One T cell receptor (beta chain) is described in this entry. Its antigen is undetermined. This sample is part of a study of Ad26.COV2.S vaccination and SARS-CoV-2 variants. The overall study: Participants got Ad26.COV2.S intramuscularly, once or twice 56 days apart.

Study findings and constraints: Placebo recipients showed lower spike-specific TCR breadth than vaccinees.

Treatment: roughly 19 received Ad26.COV2.S at low or high dose, single or two shots; several received placebo; per-sample allocation not given. The samples date from day 63 after the first vaccine or placebo injection. Wuhan-strain spike was delivered by a replication-incompetent Ad26 vector. Profiling relied on immunoSEQ multiplex PCR, and the TCRdb table lists in-frame clones only, not all of them. Of around 300,000 clones listed, 86% are singletons. From germline, CDR1 is KGHSH and CDR2 LQKENI. This CDR3 has 15 amino acids. Trimming pared 2 bases from V and 5 bases from J, leaving 12 bases between.

The chain joins TRBV18 to TRBJ2-2; possible D gene TRBD1, 5 bases. This TCR came from a person between 18 and 65 years old who received the Ad26.COV2.S COVID-19 vaccine or a placebo. The sample consisted of peripheral blood, taken in a trial of Ad26.COV2.S vaccine versus placebo. The CDR3 loop reads CASSPGQGRTGELFF. CDR3 sequence (DNA): TGTGCCAGCTCACCAGGGCAGGGTCGGACCGGGGAGCTGTTTTTT.